This TCR beta chain comes out of a study of regulatory T cells in long-lasting Graves disease. Per germline, CDR1 LNHDA and CDR2 SQIVND (reference sequence). CDR3 size: 18 residues. As for this clonotype: The antigen is not known. Given a much more abundant clone one base away, this may be a read error.

For TCR beta, libraries came from iRepertoire HTBI primers and Arm-PCR of CDR3 regions. TCRdb analysed the multiplex PCR reads with MiXCR anew, one entry per CDR3 protein. Of 520,000 or so distinct CDR3 sequences in the sample, around 12% are singletons; the top ten hold 8% to 10%. Study-level results: Gene preferences differed: TRBV28, TRBJ1-2, TRBJ2-5 in persistent cases.

Regarding time point: newly diagnosed GD, antithyroid drugs for less than 3 months. PBMC RNA was the source of the TCR library. These data also formed part of another study, on T cells in Graves' hyperthyroidism and ophthalmopathy. According to that study: Clinical symptoms, serum thyroxine, TRAb, thyroid ultrasound and orbital computed tomography established diagnosis.

Sequences were derived from peripheral blood mononuclear cells (PBMCs), sampled at new diagnosis, from a patient treated with antithyroid drugs. The origin of this receptor is a woman aged 25 to 39 with Graves disease. The genes are TRBV19 and TRBJ2-1; 13 bases agree with TRBD2. CDR3 nucleotide sequence: TGTGACAGTAGTATAGGGCTGACTAGCGGGAGGAGAGACAATGAGCAGTTCTTC. Encoded protein: CDSSIGLTSGRRDNEQFF.